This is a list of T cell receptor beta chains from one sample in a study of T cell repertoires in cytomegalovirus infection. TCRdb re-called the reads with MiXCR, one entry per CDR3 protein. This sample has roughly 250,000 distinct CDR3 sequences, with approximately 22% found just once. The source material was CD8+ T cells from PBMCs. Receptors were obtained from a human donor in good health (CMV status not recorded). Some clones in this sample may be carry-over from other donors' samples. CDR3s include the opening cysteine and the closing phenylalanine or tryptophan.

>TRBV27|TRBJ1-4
CASSTYRSTNEKLFF
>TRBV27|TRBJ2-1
CASSLTQGDRVYEQFF
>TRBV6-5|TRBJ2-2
CASSWGLAVNTGELFF
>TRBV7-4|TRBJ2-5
CASLLGETQYF
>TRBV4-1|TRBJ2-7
CASSQEPGRDEQYF
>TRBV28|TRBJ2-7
CASSPRTGAGEQYF
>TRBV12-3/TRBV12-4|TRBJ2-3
CASSLELVRDTQYF
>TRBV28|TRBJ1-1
CASSHDPGPVGTEAFF
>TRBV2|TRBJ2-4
CASSEPGDPTGLAKNIQYF
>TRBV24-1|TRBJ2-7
CATSESDLAGEHEQYF
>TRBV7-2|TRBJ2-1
CASSLTSGGANEQFF
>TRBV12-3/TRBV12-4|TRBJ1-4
CASSFLGLGHDEKLFF
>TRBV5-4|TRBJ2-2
CASSEGLAGFTGELFF
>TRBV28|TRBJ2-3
CASSLYEAGAEDTQYF
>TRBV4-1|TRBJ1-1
CASSQTVMNTEAFF
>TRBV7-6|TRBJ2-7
CATAPIAGGASYEQYF
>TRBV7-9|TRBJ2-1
CASSSSVGYNEQFF
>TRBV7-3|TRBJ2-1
CASSFTAGGGNEQFF
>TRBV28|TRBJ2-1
CASTASGGEQFF
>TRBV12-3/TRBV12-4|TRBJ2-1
CASRPLGSGGYNEQFF
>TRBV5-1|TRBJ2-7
CASSWETGYEQYF
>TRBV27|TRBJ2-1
CASSFEGPYNEQFF
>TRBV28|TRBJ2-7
CASSPGLKTGIYEQYF
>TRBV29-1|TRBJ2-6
CSVAGVLSSGANVLTF
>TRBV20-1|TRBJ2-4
CSGWDRGPKNIQYF
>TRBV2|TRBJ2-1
CASASENNEQFF
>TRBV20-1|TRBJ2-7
CSAPNRERGGNTYEQYF
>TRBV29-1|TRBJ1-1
CSASSTGGNTEAFF
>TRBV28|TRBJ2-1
CASSLEDSPFCEQFF
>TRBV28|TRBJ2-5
CASSWDRQETQYF
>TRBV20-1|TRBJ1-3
CSPVSGNTIYF
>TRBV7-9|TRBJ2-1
CASSLGLAVHNEQFF
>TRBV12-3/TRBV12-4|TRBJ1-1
CASTQTGGDTEAFF
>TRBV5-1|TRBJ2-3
CASATDRDITDTQYF
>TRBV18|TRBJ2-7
CASSSSSSYEQYF